Sequencing of this T cell receptor beta chain was carried out in a study of cytomegalovirus exposure and HLA in healthy donors. Overall study findings and caveats: Some TCR beta chains (roughly 160 of them) were listed as cytomegalovirus-associated. It was taken for granted in presence/absence analyses that sequencing depth across donors was roughly uniform. In vitro experiments confirmed that a few CMV-associated chains were specific for CMV antigens.

Amplification used 60 Vbeta primers and 13 Jbeta primers. Generated by immunoSEQ multiplex PCR, the TCRdb table keeps only in-frame clones and is missing some. This table holds roughly 96,000 clones, 65% to 80% found once. This CDR3 has 16 residues. Germline V CDR1 and CDR2: SGHTS, YDEGEE. V lost 4 bases and J lost 1; bases outside the gene matches: 11. A note on this clone: The antigen is not known.

The TCR comes from a woman in her 70s in good health and CMV-seropositive. The chain joins TRBV5-8 to TRBJ2-7; 7 nucleotides match TRBD1. Sequencing input: PBMCs. Here the CDR3 reads CASSPVDRPVSYEQYF. CDR3 bases: TGTGCCAGCAGCCCAGTGGACAGGCCCGTTTCCTACGAGCAGTACTTC.